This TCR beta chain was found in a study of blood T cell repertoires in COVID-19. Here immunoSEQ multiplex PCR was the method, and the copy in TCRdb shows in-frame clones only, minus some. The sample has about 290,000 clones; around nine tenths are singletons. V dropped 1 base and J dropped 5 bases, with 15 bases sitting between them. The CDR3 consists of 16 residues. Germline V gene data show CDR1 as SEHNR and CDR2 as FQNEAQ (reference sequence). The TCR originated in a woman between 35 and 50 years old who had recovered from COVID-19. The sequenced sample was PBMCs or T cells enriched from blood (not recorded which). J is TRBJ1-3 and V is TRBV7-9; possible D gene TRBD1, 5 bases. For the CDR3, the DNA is TGTGCCAGCAGCTTAGAGGAAGGGGCCCAACGAAACACCATATATTTT. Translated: CASSLEEGAQRNTIYF. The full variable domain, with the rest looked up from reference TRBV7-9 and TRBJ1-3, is DTGVSQNPRHKITKRGQNVTFRCDPISEHNRLYWYRQTLGQGPEFLTYFQNEAQLEKSRLLSDRFSAERPKGSFSTLEIQRTEQGDSAMYLCASSLEEGAQRNTIYFGEGSWLTVV.